Following are 13 T cell receptor beta chains from one sample sequenced in a study of cytomegalovirus exposure and HLA in healthy donors. PCR used 60 Vbeta primers and 13 Jbeta primers. The data were produced by immunoSEQ multiplex PCR, yet TCRdb's version contains in-frame clones alone and is incomplete. The repertoire holds 210,000 or so clones, approximately 84% seen once, with 0.58% in the top ten. The specimen was PBMCs. The receptors were gathered from a middle-aged woman in good health and CMV-seronegative.

This clone has a count of ten or more. The chain is built from TRBV5-1 and TRBJ1-3; D may be TRBD1 (6 bases). The CDR3 spans 16 residues. V was clipped by 3 bases and J by 0 bases, with 13 bases between them. Germline V gene lookup returns CDR1 SGHRS and CDR2 YFSETQ. The CDR3 nucleotides read TGCGCCAGCAGCTCCTCTCAGGGGACCTCTGGAAACACCATATATTTT. Amino acids: CASSSSQGTSGNTIYF. Looking up the rest from reference TRBV5-1 and TRBJ1-3 gives the full variable domain: KAGVTQTPRYLIKTRGQQVTLSCSPISGHRSVSWYQQTPGQGLQFLFEYFSETQRNKGNFPGRFSGRQFSNSRSEMNVSTLELGDSALYLCASSSSQGTSGNTIYFGEGSWLTVV.

For this clone: A junction boundary mismatches the germline segment, possibly from a read error. J is TRBJ2-3 and V is TRBV7-7; TRBD2 agrees at 9 bases. Germline loops: CDR1 SSHAT, CDR2 FNYEAQ (reference sequence). The CDR3 contains 15 residues. The CDR3 is CASSSGGLASDTQYF. The DNA for the CDR3 is TGTGCTAGCAGCTCAGGGGGACTAGCATCAGATACGCAGTATTTT.

V and J are TRBV2 and TRBJ2-7; 7 bases are shared with TRBD1. The CDR3 is 14 amino acids. Trimming cost V 4 bases and J 2 bases; bases outside gene matches: 5. From germline, CDR1 is SNHLY and CDR2 FYNNEI. CDR3 nucleotides: TGTGCCAGCAGTGTACAGGGGACCACCTACGAGCAGTACTTC. It yields the protein CASSVQGTTYEQYF.

The chain has TRBV6-6 and TRBJ1-1; possible D gene TRBD1, 6 bases. From germline, CDR1 is MNHNY and CDR2 SVGAGI (reference sequence). The V end was cut by 2 bases, the J end by 8 bases, with 9 bases between. This CDR3 is 12 amino acids long. The CDR3 bases are TGTGCCAGCAGTTACCAAACAGGGGAAGCTTTCTTT. This sequence encodes CASSYQTGEAFF.

This clone appeared a few times. The chain joins TRBV10-3 to TRBJ2-5, with TRBD2 identical over 12 bases. Matching the DNA end better, TRBJ2-7 makes the J call doubtful. CDR1 is ENHRY and CDR2 is SYGVKD in the germline V gene. This CDR3 is 15 amino acids long. Here the CDR3 reads CAIRDLRLAGAEQYF. The CDR3 coding sequence is TGTGCCATCAGAGACCTAAGACTAGCGGGGGCCGAGCAGTACTTC.

V usage is TRBV6-5 and J usage is TRBJ2-7; TRBD1 might be the D (5 bases). V shed 7 bases and J shed 2 bases, with 15 bases lying between them. Germline CDR1 is MNHEY and CDR2 is SVGAGI. This CDR3 comprises 14 residues. The CDR3 protein is CASIRTSQAYEQYF. The CDR3 DNA reads TGTGCCAGCATCAGGACAAGTCAGGCCTACGAGCAGTACTTC.

J is TRBJ1-2 and V is TRBV27; tentative D call: TRBD1 (6 bases). The length of the CDR3 is 14 residues. The V and J ends lost 2 bases and 5 bases respectively, with 12 bases between them. Per the germline V gene, CDR1 is MNHEY and CDR2 is SMNVEV (reference sequence). Written as DNA, the CDR3 is TGTGCCAGCAGTTTACGGGGGGCATGGTATGGCTACACCTTC. It translates to CASSLRGAWYGYTF.

The rearrangement joins TRBV9 to TRBJ2-7; a possible D gene is TRBD2 (6 bases). CDR3 length: 16 residues. The V and J ends lost 0 bases and 5 bases respectively, with 18 bases between them. CDR1 is SGDLS and CDR2 is YYNGEE in the germline V gene. CDR3 sequence: CASSVGVSAGRHEQYF. For the CDR3, the DNA is TGTGCCAGCAGCGTAGGGGTCAGCGCAGGGAGGCACGAGCAGTACTTC.

V is TRBV7-9 and J is TRBJ2-3; 8 nucleotides agree with TRBD2. CDR1 SEHNR and CDR2 FQNEAQ come from the germline V gene (reference sequence). V lost 5 bases to trimming and J lost 0 bases; unmatched junction nucleotides: 10. The CDR3 totals 17 residues. CDR3 nucleotide sequence: TGTGCCAGCAGCGTCACATCGGGGGGGATTAGCACAGATACGCAGTATTTT. Translating it yields CASSVTSGGISTDTQYF.

V gene TRBV18 combines with J gene TRBJ2-3; 10 positions match TRBD2. In germline, CDR1 is KGHSH, CDR2 LQKENI. J was trimmed by 2 bases and V by 1 base; bases with no gene match: 12. The CDR3 is 19 amino acids. CDR3 region: CASSPLVSSGGDFTDTQYF. The DNA for the CDR3 is TGTGCCAGCTCACCACTGGTCTCAAGCGGGGGGGACTTCACAGATACGCAGTATTTT.

The chain uses TRBV7-2 and TRBJ1-3; D uncertain. The CDR3 loop spans 17 amino acids. Germline CDR1 is SGHTA and CDR2 is FQGNSA. Trimming took 4 bases from V and 1 from J, leaving 17 bases between them. The CDR3 DNA is TGTGCCAGCAGCTCTAGTGGGTGGCCCAATTCTGGAAACACCATATATTTT. This encodes CASSSSGWPNSGNTIYF.

The rearrangement links TRBV11-1 to TRBJ2-2, with a possible D match to TRBD1 (5 bases). The CDR3 covers 15 residues. Germline lookup yields CDR1 SGHAT and CDR2 FQDESV (reference sequence). V lost 7 bases and J 0 bases, leaving 12 bases between the germline ends. The CDR3 protein is CASKGNRANTGELFF. CDR3 coding DNA: TGTGCCAGCAAGGGGAACCGGGCGAACACCGGGGAGCTGTTTTTT.

This chain connects TRBV5-1 to TRBJ2-2; D possibly corresponds to TRBD1 (7 bases). Trimming removed 1 base at V and 0 bases at J, with 13 bases between. There are 17 residues in the CDR3. CDR1 SGHRS and CDR2 YFSETQ come from the germline V gene. The CDR3: CASSLYAGQTNTGELFF. Written as DNA, the CDR3 is TGCGCCAGCAGCTTGTATGCGGGACAGACGAACACCGGGGAGCTGTTTTTT.